This T cell receptor (beta chain) was recovered during a study of cytomegalovirus exposure and HLA in healthy donors. V was clipped by 3 bases and J by 7 bases; unmatched bases: 11. CDR3 size: 16 residues. The germline gives CDR1 LNHDA, CDR2 SQIVND (reference sequence). The PCR used 60 Vbeta and 13 Jbeta primers. Sequencing was performed with immunoSEQ multiplex PCR; in TCRdb, only in-frame clones are kept and a portion is missing. The sample holds fewer than 200,000 clones. This TCR came from a man aged 25 to 40 in good health and CMV-seronegative. The sample was PBMCs. The genes are TRBV19 and TRBJ2-3; the match to TRBD2 covers 9 bases. The CDR3 sequence is CASSIELAGGRHTQYF. The CDR3 DNA is TGTGCCAGTAGTATCGAACTAGCGGGCGGCAGACATACGCAGTATTTT. The variable domain in full, completed from reference TRBV19 and TRBJ2-3, reads DGGITQSPKYLFRKEGQNVTLSCEQNLNHDAMYWYRQDPGQGLRLIYYSQIVNDFQKGDIAEGYSVSREKKESFPLTVTSAQKNPTAFYLCASSIELAGGRHTQYFGPGTRLTVL.